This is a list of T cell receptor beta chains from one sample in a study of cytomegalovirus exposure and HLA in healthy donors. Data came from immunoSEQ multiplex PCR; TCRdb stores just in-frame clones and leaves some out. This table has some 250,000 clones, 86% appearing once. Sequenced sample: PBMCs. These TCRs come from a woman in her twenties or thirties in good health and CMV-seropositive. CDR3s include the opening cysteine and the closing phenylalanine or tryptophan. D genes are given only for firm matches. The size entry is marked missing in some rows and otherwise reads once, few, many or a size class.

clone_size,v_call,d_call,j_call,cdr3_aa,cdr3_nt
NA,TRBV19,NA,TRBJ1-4,CASSIDSNRAELFF,TGTGCCAGTAGTATCGACTCTAACAGGGCCGAACTGTTTTTT
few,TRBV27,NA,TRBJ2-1,CASSPTSEDNEQFF,TGTGCCAGCAGCCCAACATCTGAAGACAATGAGCAGTTCTTC
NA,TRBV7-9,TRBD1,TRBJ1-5,CASSTDRAYGQPQHF,TGTGCCAGCAGCACCGACAGGGCTTACGGTCAGCCCCAGCATTTT
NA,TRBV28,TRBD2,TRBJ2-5,CASRRLAGRYQETQYF,TGTGCCAGCAGGCGACTAGCGGGAAGGTACCAAGAGACCCAGTACTTC
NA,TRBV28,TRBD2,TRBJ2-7,CASSILAGVKVGEQYF,TGTGCCAGCAGCATATTAGCGGGAGTAAAGGTCGGCGAGCAGTACTTC
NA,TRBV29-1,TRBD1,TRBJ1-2,CSVITGTVYGYTF,TGCAGCGTGATTACCGGGACAGTTTATGGCTACACCTTC
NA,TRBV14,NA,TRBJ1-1,CASSQAGGSEAFF,TGTGCCAGCAGCCAAGCGGGGGGATCTGAAGCTTTCTTT
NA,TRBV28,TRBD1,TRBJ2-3,CASSTRGTGAMLTQYF,TGTGCCAGCAGCACCAGGGGGACAGGGGCAATGCTTACGCAGTATTTT
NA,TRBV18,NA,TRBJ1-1,CASQTERDTEAFF,TGTGCCAGCCAGACCGAGCGGGACACCGAAGCTTTCTTT
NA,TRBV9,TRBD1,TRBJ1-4,CASSDTRDRNEKLFF,TGTGCCAGCAGCGATACCCGGGACAGGAATGAAAAACTGTTTTTT
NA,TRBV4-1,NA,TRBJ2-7,CASSQDGLAGVNYEQYF,TGCGCCAGCAGCCAGGACGGATTAGCAGGGGTTAACTACGAGCAGTACTTC
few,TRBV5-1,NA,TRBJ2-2,CASSPGQGGLNTGELFF,TGCGCCAGCAGCCCCGGACAGGGAGGGTTGAACACCGGGGAGCTGTTTTTT
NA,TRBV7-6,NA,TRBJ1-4,CASSLGGDEKLFF,TGTGCCAGCAGCTTAGGGGGGGACGAAAAACTGTTTTTT
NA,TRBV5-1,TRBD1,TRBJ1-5,CASRDRELGNQPQHF,TGCGCCAGCAGGGACAGGGAGCTTGGCAATCAGCCCCAGCATTTT
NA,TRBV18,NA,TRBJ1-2,CASSADSQANYGYTF,TGTGCCAGCTCGGCGGACAGCCAAGCTAACTATGGCTACACCTTC
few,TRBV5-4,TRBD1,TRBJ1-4,CASGPDRRSEKLFF,TGTGCCAGCGGACCGGACAGGCGAAGTGAAAAACTGTTTTTT
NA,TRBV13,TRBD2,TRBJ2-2,CASSFWTSGRPENTGELFF,TGTGCCAGCAGCTTTTGGACTAGCGGGAGGCCGGAGAACACCGGGGAGCTGTTTTTT
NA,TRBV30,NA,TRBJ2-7,CAWDQPGLGDGEQYF,TGTGCCTGGGATCAACCGGGACTTGGGGATGGCGAGCAGTACTTC
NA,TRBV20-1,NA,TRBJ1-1,CSAARGTEAFF,TGCAGTGCCGCGCGGGGAACTGAAGCTTTCTTT
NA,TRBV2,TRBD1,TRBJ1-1,CAIWKTGFYMNTEAFF,TGTGCCATTTGGAAGACAGGGTTCTACATGAACACTGAAGCTTTCTTT
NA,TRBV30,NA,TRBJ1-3,CAWSVPGIGNTIYF,TGTGCCTGGAGTGTACCAGGGATTGGAAACACCATATATTTT
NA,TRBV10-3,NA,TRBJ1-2,CAISESSVSYGYTF,TGTGCCATCAGTGAGTCGAGCGTGTCATATGGCTACACCTTC
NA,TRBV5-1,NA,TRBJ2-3,CASGTGQSTDTQYF,TGCGCCAGCGGTACAGGGCAAAGCACAGATACGCAGTATTTT
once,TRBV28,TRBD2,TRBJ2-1,CASSFGGSSYNEQFF,TGTGCCAGCAGTTTCGGGGGGAGCTCCTACAATGAGCAGTTCTTC
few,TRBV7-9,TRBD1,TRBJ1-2,CASSSETGDYGYTF,TGTGCCAGCAGCTCAGAGACAGGGGACTATGGCTACACCTTC
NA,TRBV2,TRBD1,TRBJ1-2,CADKQGPLPNYGYTF,TGTGCCGACAAACAGGGGCCCCTTCCTAACTATGGCTACACCTTC
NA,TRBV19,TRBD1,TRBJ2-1,CASSARDRGTYNEQFF,TGTGCCAGTAGTGCCCGGGACAGGGGCACCTACAATGAGCAGTTCTTC
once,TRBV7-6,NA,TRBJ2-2,CASSPAGTGELFF,TGTGCCAGCAGCCCCGCGGGGACCGGGGAGCTGTTTTTT
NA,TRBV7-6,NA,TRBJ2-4,CASSPDPGGPDLLAKNIQYF,TGTGCCAGCAGCCCCGATCCCGGAGGCCCCGACCTTTTAGCCAAAAACATTCAGTACTTC
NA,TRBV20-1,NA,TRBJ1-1,CLTEGAAFF,TGCCTAACAGAAGGGGCGGCTTTCTTT
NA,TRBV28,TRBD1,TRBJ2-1,CASSSGQGGTYNEQFF,TGTGCCAGCAGTTCCGGACAGGGAGGTACCTACAATGAGCAGTTCTTC
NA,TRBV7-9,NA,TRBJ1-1,CASSLQGSNTEAFF,TGTGCCAGCAGCTTGCAGGGCTCGAACACTGAAGCTTTCTTT
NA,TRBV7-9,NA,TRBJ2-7,CASSLRGASEQYF,TGTGCCAGCAGCTTACGGGGGGCTAGCGAGCAGTACTTC
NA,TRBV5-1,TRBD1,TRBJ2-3,CASSFDRASTDTQYF,TGCGCCAGCAGCTTTGACAGGGCTAGCACAGATACGCAGTATTTT
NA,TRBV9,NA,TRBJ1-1,CASSVEILGGGVEAFF,TGTGCCAGCAGCGTAGAGATTCTTGGGGGAGGTGTTGAAGCTTTCTTT
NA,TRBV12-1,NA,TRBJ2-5,CASSFPRSGSGREETQYF,TGTGCCAGCAGCTTTCCTAGGTCGGGTAGCGGGAGAGAAGAGACCCAGTACTTC
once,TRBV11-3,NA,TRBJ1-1,CASREDRINTEAFF,TGTGCCAGCAGAGAGGACAGAATTAACACTGAAGCTTTCTTT
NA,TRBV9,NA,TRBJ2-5,CASSDPGTSQETQYF,TGTGCCAGCAGCGACCCCGGGACAAGCCAAGAGACCCAGTACTTC
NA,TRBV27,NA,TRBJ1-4,CASSPPRGTNEKLFF,TGTGCCAGCAGCCCCCCCAGGGGCACTAATGAAAAACTGTTTTTT
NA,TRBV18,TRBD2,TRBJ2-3,CASSLDGRAADTQYF,TGTGCCAGCTCACTGGACGGGAGGGCGGCAGATACGCAGTATTTT
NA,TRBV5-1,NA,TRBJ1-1,CASSGTGPQGTEAFF,TGCGCCAGCAGCGGCACCGGGCCCCAGGGCACTGAAGCTTTCTTT
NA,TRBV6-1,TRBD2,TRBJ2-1,CASSEGTGEGNEQFF,TGTGCCAGCAGTGAGGGGACGGGGGAGGGCAATGAGCAGTTCTTC
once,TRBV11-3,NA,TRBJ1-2,CASSSGFGGYTF,TGTGCCAGCAGCTCCGGGTTTGGAGGCTACACCTTC
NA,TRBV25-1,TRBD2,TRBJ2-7,CASSGGLSGRGEQYF,TGTGCCAGCAGCGGGGGCCTCAGCGGGAGGGGGGAGCAGTACTTC
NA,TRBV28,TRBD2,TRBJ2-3,CASSLAGVGTDTQYF,TGTGCCAGCAGTCTAGCGGGAGTAGGAACAGATACGCAGTATTTT
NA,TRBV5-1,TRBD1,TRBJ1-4,CASSPQGAIDEKLFF,TGCGCCAGCAGTCCCCAGGGGGCGATCGATGAAAAACTGTTTTTT